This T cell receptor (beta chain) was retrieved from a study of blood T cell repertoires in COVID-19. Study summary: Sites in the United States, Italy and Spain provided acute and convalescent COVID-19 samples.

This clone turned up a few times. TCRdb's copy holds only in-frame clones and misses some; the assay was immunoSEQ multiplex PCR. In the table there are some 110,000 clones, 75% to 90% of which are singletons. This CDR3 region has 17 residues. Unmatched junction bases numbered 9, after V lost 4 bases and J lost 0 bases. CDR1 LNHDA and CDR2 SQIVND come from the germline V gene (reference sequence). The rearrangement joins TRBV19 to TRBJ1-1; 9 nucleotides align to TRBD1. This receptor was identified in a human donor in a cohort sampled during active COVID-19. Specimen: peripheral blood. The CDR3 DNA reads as TGTGCCAGTAGTACTGGGACAGGGAGAGGCCTGAACACTGAAGCTTTCTTT. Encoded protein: CASSTGTGRGLNTEAFF.